The T cell receptor beta chain described here comes from a study of T cell responses to AZD1222 COVID-19 vaccine. Findings and limits, study-wide: The donors showed a predominance of white British ancestry and of females, with possible underestimation of clonal diversity.

Second-dose intervals near 4 or 12 weeks were combined. Clones were read by immunoSEQ multiplex PCR, and TCRdb kept only the in-frame ones, dropping some. The sample includes 100,000 to 120,000 clones, around 90% of them seen just once. This clone was found once. Its cognate antigen is unknown. This material consisted of peripheral blood, taken 28 days after the second AZD1222 dose. This sequence originates from an adult who received the AZD1222 COVID-19 vaccine.

The CDR3 is CASSLVGQANTEAFF. The CDR3 DNA reads as TGTGCCAGCAGCTTAGTGGGGCAGGCGAACACTGAAGCTTTCTTT. The chain has TRBV7-8 and TRBJ1-1; D perhaps matches TRBD1 (5 bases). V was cut by 1 base and J by 1 base, with 10 bases left in between. The CDR3 extends over 15 amino acids. Germline lookup yields CDR1 SGHVS and CDR2 FQNEAQ.